A single sample gave rise to the 32 T cell receptor beta chains below, sequenced in a study of T cells in Graves' hyperthyroidism and ophthalmopathy. TCR beta CDR3 regions were amplified from RNA transcripts. The HTBI primer set drove a first-round RT-PCR of the TCR CDR3. TCRdb reprocessed the multiplex PCR reads via MiXCR and lists one record per CDR3 protein. This table has hundreds of thousands of distinct CDR3 sequences, around a quarter appearing once. The sequenced sample consisted of blood. The receptors stem from a man between 45 and 60 years old with Graves' hyperthyroidism.

This clonotype has a count of ten or more. The V gene is TRBV12-3 or TRBV12-4, the J gene TRBJ2-1, with TRBD2 matching 8 bases. Trimming removed 0 bases from V and 2 bases from J; junction bases left unmatched: 12. The CDR3 runs to 19 residues. This CDR3 is CASSLALSGGPSPYNEQFF. The CDR3 DNA reads as TGTGCCAGCAGTTTAGCGCTGTCGGGAGGGCCATCCCCCTACAATGAGCAGTTCTTC.

This clonotype was detected many times. The CDR3 nucleotides read TGTGCCAGCAGCCAAGTGGGTGAAGCTTTCTTT. It translates to CASSQVGEAFF. V and J are TRBV3-1 and TRBJ1-1; no firm D call. CDR1 is LGHDT and CDR2 is YNNKEL in the germline V gene (reference sequence). Trimming removed 1 base at V and 7 bases at J, with 4 bases between. The CDR3 has 11 amino acids.

This clonotype was recorded at least ten times. The genes are TRBV2 and TRBJ2-7; 9 bases are shared with TRBD1. The CDR3 runs to 15 residues. V lost 6 bases to trimming and J lost 4 bases; unmatched junction nucleotides: 10. The V gene's germline CDR1 is SNHLY and CDR2 FYNNEI. As DNA, the CDR3 is TGTGCCAGCAGCTCCGGGACAGGGAGAAGTTACGAGCAGTACTTC. Amino acid sequence: CASSSGTGRSYEQYF. The complete variable domain, with remaining parts taken from reference TRBV2 and TRBJ2-7, reads EPEVTQTPSHQVTQMGQEVILRCVPISNHLYFYWYRQILGQKVEFLVSFYNNEISEKSEIFDDQFSVERPDGSNFTLKIRSTKLEDSAMYFCASSSGTGRSYEQYFGPGTRLTVT.

This clonotype showed up just a few times. The chain is built from TRBV20-1 and TRBJ2-5; D is perhaps TRBD2 (6 bases). The germline gives CDR1 DFQATT, CDR2 SNEGSKA (reference sequence). Trimming cost V 4 bases and J 2 bases, with 11 bases left between them. The CDR3 length is 13 residues. CDR3 sequence reads: CSAIGGRQETQYF. For the CDR3, the DNA is TGCAGTGCTATCGGGGGAAGGCAAGAGACCCAGTACTTC.

The chain joins TRBV12-3 or TRBV12-4 to TRBJ2-7; TRBD1 matches 7 bases. Unmatched junction bases numbered 8, after V lost 4 bases and J lost 5 bases. CDR3 length equals 14 residues. CDR3 bases: TGTGCCAGCAGTTCCGGTGACAGGGCCGACGAGCAGTACTTC. Translating gives CASSSGDRADEQYF.

This clonotype has only a few counts. The chain is built from TRBV11-3 and TRBJ2-3; 14 nucleotides match TRBD2. Germline lookup yields CDR1 SGHNT and CDR2 YENEEA. The J segment lost 4 bases and the V segment lost 5 bases, leaving 8 bases of the junction unmatched. This CDR3 is built from 17 residues. DNA for the CDR3: TGTGCCAGCAGCCCCAGGGGACTAGCGGGAGTACCAGATACGCAGTATTTT. This codes for CASSPRGLAGVPDTQYF.

This clonotype has only a few counts. V and J are TRBV27 and TRBJ2-1, with a possible D match to TRBD2 (6 bases). Germline CDR1 is MNHEY and CDR2 is SMNVEV (reference sequence). CDR3 length: 12 residues. Trimming removed 8 bases at V and 4 bases at J, with 9 bases between. DNA for the CDR3: TGTGCCAGCGGGCGGGGATACAATGAGCAGTTCTTC. Translation: CASGRGYNEQFF.

Details on this clonotype: This may come from a read error, since a much larger clone is one base off. The chain is built from TRBV5-1 and TRBJ2-3; D is unresolved. This CDR3 has 15 residues. Trimming cost V 5 bases and J 1 base, with 14 bases left between them. Germline lookup yields CDR1 SGHRS and CDR2 YFSETQ. CDR3 in amino acids: CASRLIGDGTDTQYF. In DNA form, the CDR3 reads TGCGCCAGCAGGCTCATTGGCGACGGCACAGATACGCAGTATTTT.

This rearrangement joins TRBV7-6 to TRBJ2-1; D might be TRBD2 (5 bases). Germline loops: CDR1 SGHVS, CDR2 FNYEAQ. The CDR3 covers 13 residues. The V gene lost 6 bases and the J gene lost 8 bases, with 14 bases spanning the gap. The CDR3 DNA reads as TGTGCCAGCAGTCGAGCCCCCGGGGATGAGCAGTTCTTC. This codes for CASSRAPGDEQFF.

This clonotype has at least ten counts. This chain links TRBV2 with TRBJ2-1; D gene unclear. V lost 5 bases to trimming and J lost 5 bases, with 4 bases between them. CDR1 SNHLY and CDR2 FYNNEI come from the germline V gene. CDR3 length: 11 amino acids. The chain's CDR3 is CASSTHNEQFF. CDR3 nucleotides: TGTGCCAGCAGTACCCACAATGAGCAGTTCTTC.

This clonotype was found many times. V and J are TRBV10-3 and TRBJ2-5, with 9 bases that match TRBD2. The V gene's germline CDR1 is ENHRY and CDR2 SYGVKD. The CDR3 runs to 14 residues. Trimming at V came to 6 bases and at J to 0 bases, leaving 2 bases not matched to a gene. In nucleotides, the CDR3 is TGTGCCATCAGAGCTAGCGGGAACCAAGAGACCCAGTACTTC. Translated, it gives CAIRASGNQETQYF.

There are many counts of this clonotype. The chain is built from TRBV28 and TRBJ1-1; TRBD1 matches at 9 bases. Germline-derived CDR1 and CDR2 are MDHEN and SYDVKM. The CDR3 runs 17 residues. The V and J ends lost 3 bases and 0 bases, in that order; junction bases with no gene match: 8. The CDR3 region is CASSFPRQGGMNTEAFF. In nucleotides, the CDR3 is TGTGCCAGCAGTTTCCCAAGACAGGGGGGCATGAACACTGAAGCTTTCTTT.

The chain has TRBV12-5 and TRBJ1-3; tentatively, D is TRBD1 (5 bases). Trimming cost V 11 bases and J 2 bases, with 10 bases left between them. The germline V gene has CDR1 LGHNT and CDR2 FRNRAP. This CDR3 contains 12 residues. CDR3 residues: CALFRAGNTIYF. In DNA form, the CDR3 reads TGTGCTTTATTCAGGGCTGGAAACACCATATATTTT.

This clonotype was picked up many times. The chain carries TRBV5-1 and TRBJ1-1; 7 nucleotides agree with TRBD1. This CDR3 spans 14 amino acids. Germline values: CDR1 SGHRS, CDR2 YFSETQ. J lost 1 base, V lost 3 bases, and 3 bases had no gene match. The CDR3, as DNA: TGCGCCAGCAGCTCGACAGGGACGAACACTGAAGCTTTCTTT. Its translation is CASSSTGTNTEAFF.

This sequence joins TRBV24-1 and TRBJ2-1; TRBD1 matches 7 bases. The junction had 5 bases not matched to a gene; V was cut back by 1 base and J by 0 bases. This CDR3 comprises 17 residues. Germline CDR1 is KGHDR and CDR2 is SFDVKD. The DNA for the CDR3 is TGTGCCACCAGTGATTTAGAAGGGGACAGCTCCTACAATGAGCAGTTCTTC. This codes for CATSDLEGDSSYNEQFF.

This rearrangement joins TRBV2 to TRBJ1-6; weak D call: TRBD1 (5 bases). The germline V and J ends were trimmed by 5 bases and 15 bases, with 20 bases remaining between them. The CDR3 has 14 residues. Germline assignment: CDR1 SNHLY and CDR2 FYNNEI. This chain's CDR3 is CASSPGDGGRLLHF. The DNA for the CDR3 is TGTGCCAGCAGTCCCGGGGACGGGGGTAGACTCCTCCACTTT.

The gene calls are TRBV27 and TRBJ1-2; D gene uncertain. The CDR3 runs 14 residues. Germline loops: CDR1 MNHEY, CDR2 SMNVEV (reference sequence). V shed 3 bases and J shed 2 bases, with 10 bases lying between them. CDR3 sequence reads: CASSLRETNYGYTF. The CDR3 DNA sequence: TGTGCCAGCAGTTTGCGGGAAACCAACTATGGCTACACCTTC.

The chain uses TRBV7-9 and TRBJ2-1; 10 bases are shared with TRBD1. The CDR3 extends over 17 amino acids. Trimming took 1 base from V and 3 from J; bases not matched to a gene: 6. Germline CDR1 SEHNR, CDR2 FQNEAQ (reference sequence). The CDR3 sequence is CASSLGRQGAYYNEQFF. The CDR3 DNA is TGTGCCAGCAGCTTAGGCCGACAGGGGGCCTACTACAATGAGCAGTTCTTC. Full variable domain (missing parts from reference TRBV7-9 and TRBJ2-1): DTGVSQNPRHKITKRGQNVTFRCDPISEHNRLYWYRQTLGQGPEFLTYFQNEAQLEKSRLLSDRFSAERPKGSFSTLEIQRTEQGDSAMYLCASSLGRQGAYYNEQFFGPGTRLTVL.

This clonotype showed up many times. V and J are TRBV11-2 and TRBJ2-7; D remains ambiguous. V lost 6 bases and J lost 1, with 10 bases in between. CDR3 length: 13 amino acids. Germline loops: CDR1 SGHAT, CDR2 FQNNGV. CDR3 nucleotides: TGTGCCAGCAGTCCAATTGGGTCCTACGAGCAGTACTTC. Translating gives CASSPIGSYEQYF. Combining the CDR3 with reference TRBV11-2 and TRBJ2-7 gives the whole variable domain EAGVAQSPRYKIIEKRQSVAFWCNPISGHATLYWYQQILGQGPKLLIQFQNNGVVDDSQLPKDRFSAERLKGVDSTLKIQPAKLEDSAVYLCASSPIGSYEQYFGPGTRLTVT.

This sequence joins TRBV11-3 and TRBJ2-3, with unresolved D. V shed 5 bases and J shed 0 bases, with 12 bases lying between them. Germline CDR1 is SGHNT and CDR2 is YENEEA. The CDR3 extends over 15 amino acids. This CDR3 reads CASSGGLTSTDTQYF. The CDR3 nucleotides read TGTGCCAGCAGCGGTGGCCTCACGAGCACAGATACGCAGTATTTT.

This clonotype was picked up a small number of times. V gene TRBV3-1 combines with J gene TRBJ2-1; 7 bases match TRBD2. The CDR3 totals 14 residues. V lost 5 bases and J lost 7; bases outside the gene matches: 8. CDR1 is LGHDT and CDR2 is YNNKEL in the germline V gene (reference sequence). The CDR3 loop is CASSWGGMRNEQFF. In nucleotides, the CDR3 is TGTGCCAGCAGCTGGGGGGGAATGAGGAATGAGCAGTTCTTC.

The rearrangement uses TRBV20-1 and TRBJ2-1; D gene unclear. The V gene lost 5 bases and the J gene lost 3 bases, with 11 bases spanning the gap. The germline CDR1 and CDR2 sequences are DFQATT and SNEGSKA (reference sequence). The CDR3 is made up of 13 amino acids. The CDR3 spells CSAPSTYYNEQFF. The CDR3 nucleotides read TGCAGTGCTCCGTCGACGTACTACAATGAGCAGTTCTTC.

This clonotype appeared many times. V usage is TRBV19 and J usage is TRBJ2-1; tentative D call: TRBD2 (6 bases). Germline CDR1 and CDR2: LNHDA and SQIVND (reference sequence). With 7 bases removed from V and 6 bases from J, the gap between germline ends came to 22 bases. The CDR3 covers 16 residues. In DNA, the CDR3 is TGTGCCAGTAACGATGGGGCAGCGGGTAGGAGCAATGAGCAGTTCTTC. This codes for CASNDGAAGRSNEQFF.

There are many counts of this clonotype. This chain connects TRBV28 to TRBJ2-7; D may be TRBD1 (5 bases). V dropped 4 bases and J dropped 3 bases, with 19 bases sitting between them. Germline V gene sequence: CDR1 MDHEN, CDR2 SYDVKM. The CDR3 length is 16 residues. The DNA of the CDR3 is TGTGCCAGCAGTTCCCCTCACCTAGGGGTGAACTACGAGCAGTACTTC. This sequence encodes CASSSPHLGVNYEQYF.

This clonotype was detected ten times or more. The rearrangement links TRBV11-2 to TRBJ2-3, with D possibly TRBD2 on 6 matching bases. Per germline, CDR1 SGHAT and CDR2 FQNNGV. This CDR3 region has 13 residues. Trimming took off 5 bases at V and 3 bases at J, with 9 bases between the two ends. CDR3 residues: CASSGDLTDTQYF. As DNA, the CDR3 is TGTGCCAGCAGCGGGGACTTAACAGATACGCAGTATTTT.

The sample holds a few counts of this clonotype. The CDR3 nucleotides read TGTGCCTGGAGTTTGACAGGTGAAAAACTGTTTTTT. It encodes CAWSLTGEKLFF. The gene calls are TRBV30 and TRBJ1-4; a weak D match, TRBD1 (6 bases). This CDR3 has 12 residues. Germline lookup yields CDR1 GTSNPN and CDR2 SVGIG (reference sequence). V was pared by 2 bases and J by 7 bases, with 8 bases between.

CDR3 DNA: TGCGCCAGCAGGGAGGGGACAGGGGGCTACAATGAGCAGTTCTTC. It specifies CASREGTGGYNEQFF. The chain recombines TRBV5-1 with TRBJ2-1, with 11 bases that match TRBD1. V was pared by 5 bases and J by 3 bases, with 4 bases of the junction left unmatched. CDR3 length: 15 amino acids. Germline assignment: CDR1 SGHRS and CDR2 YFSETQ. Filled out from reference TRBV5-1 and TRBJ2-1, the complete variable domain reads KAGVTQTPRYLIKTRGQQVTLSCSPISGHRSVSWYQQTPGQGLQFLFEYFSETQRNKGNFPGRFSGRQFSNSRSEMNVSTLELGDSALYLCASREGTGGYNEQFFGPGTRLTVL.

The table lists this clonotype with many counts. This chain links TRBV2 with TRBJ2-5; 9 nucleotides line up with TRBD2. V trimming: 7 bases; J trimming: 7 bases; junction bases outside the gene matches: 7. Germline assignment: CDR1 SNHLY and CDR2 FYNNEI. The CDR3 has 13 amino acids. Here the CDR3 reads CASKTSGGGTQYF. For the CDR3, the DNA is TGTGCCAGCAAGACTAGCGGAGGGGGGACCCAGTACTTC.

The chain recombines TRBV20-1 with TRBJ2-5, with a tentative D call TRBD1 (6 bases). In germline, CDR1 is DFQATT, CDR2 SNEGSKA (reference sequence). The germline V and J ends were trimmed by 4 bases and 5 bases, with 14 bases remaining between them. The CDR3 is 13 residues long. Written as DNA, the CDR3 is TGCAGTGCTAATCAGGGGTTTCCTGAGACCCAGTACTTC. Its translation is CSANQGFPETQYF.

J is TRBJ2-2 and V is TRBV7-9, with 8 bases identical to TRBD1. V lost 1 base and J lost 6; bases outside the gene matches: 16. The CDR3 spans 19 residues. The V gene's germline CDR1 is SEHNR and CDR2 FQNEAQ (reference sequence). The CDR3 DNA reads as TGTGCCAGCAGCTTAGTGGCAGGGGGCGCGGTCCGGCGGTCCGGGGAGCTGTTTTTT. Translating gives CASSLVAGGAVRRSGELFF.

The genes are TRBV3-1 and TRBJ1-2; D unresolved. Germline V gives CDR1 LGHDT, CDR2 YNNKEL (reference sequence). This CDR3 contains 12 residues. V gave up 2 bases and J gave up 11 bases, with 12 bases separating them. The CDR3 bases are TGTGCCAGCAGCCAATCACGGAGTAAATACACCTTC. It specifies CASSQSRSKYTF.

Concerning this clonotype itself: Compared with germline, one end of the junction differs, possibly owing to a read error. The J gene is TRBJ1-2, the V gene TRBV6-1, with D tentatively TRBD1 (5 bases). There are 13 residues in the CDR3. The germline V gene encodes CDR1 MNHNS and CDR2 SASEGT. The CDR3 DNA reads TGTGCCAGCACCAAAGGAGGGGCCTATGGCCACACCTTC. This sequence encodes CASTKGGAYGHTF.